These T cell receptor beta chains were read from a single sample in a study of patients and donors after allogeneic stem cell transplantation. TCRdb re-called the RT-PCR reads with MiXCR, one entry per CDR3 protein. In the table there are about 960,000 distinct CDR3 sequences, more than 15% of which are singletons. The sequencing sample was made of blood, either unsorted or a sorted T cell fraction (not recorded which). The origin of the receptors is a human donor who was either an allogeneic HSCT recipient or a stem cell or donor lymphocyte infusion donor (not recorded which). It is not recorded whose cells these are; they may come from a transplant donor. Each CDR3 is given without its conserved first and last residue.

j_gene,v_gene,CDR3aa
TRBJ1-2,TRBV25-1,ASSDQGAGRYT
TRBJ1-6,TRBV4-3,ASSQARDRGPSPLH
TRBJ2-1,TRBV6-2/TRBV6-3,ATSRPPGGYTYNEQF
TRBJ2-5,TRBV6-2/TRBV6-3,ASRELAGGGETQY
TRBJ2-1,TRBV12-3/TRBV12-4,ASSLGYQQF
TRBJ2-1,TRBV9,ASNPGSLGNEQF
TRBJ2-7,TRBV20-1,SARSDRDRGPHEQY
TRBJ2-7,TRBV5-5,ASSLGVSREEQY
TRBJ1-2,TRBV12-3/TRBV12-4,ASSFYSRGGGSYGYT
TRBJ2-3,TRBV7-2,ASSAQGALVNTQY
TRBJ2-3,TRBV3-1,ASSQGALVFTDTQY
TRBJ2-5,TRBV20-1,SARGSGQETQY
TRBJ1-5,TRBV2,ASSGQGLNQPQH
TRBJ2-7,TRBV20-1,SASTEQGREQY
TRBJ2-7,TRBV6-1,ASRVGRELEQY
TRBJ1-3,TRBV4-2,ASSQDGTGVAGNTIY
TRBJ2-1,TRBV20-1,SAKVAGRYNEQF
TRBJ2-7,TRBV20-1,SARDPLRSYEQY
TRBJ1-2,TRBV24-1,ATSNPGTGGYT
TRBJ2-1,TRBV3-1,ASSQTGTRGHNEQF
TRBJ1-2,TRBV27,ASRPQGFYGYT
TRBJ1-1,TRBV20-1,SARPETGRYTEAF
TRBJ1-1,TRBV27,ASSLWGTMNTEAF
TRBJ1-4,TRBV4-1,ASSQADRENEKLF
TRBJ2-3,TRBV29-1,SGVRMDGTDTQY
TRBJ1-6,TRBV2,ASSPMVKTRGPLH
TRBJ2-7,TRBV15,AKRAGTGGEQY
TRBJ2-1,TRBV20-1,SARDMGGAIFGEQF
TRBJ2-4,TRBV20-1,SARIPGLAGAVAKNIQY
TRBJ2-7,TRBV20-1,SGLRGKTYEQY
TRBJ1-1,TRBV3-1,ASSQSGRGRYTEAF
TRBJ2-6,TRBV12-3/TRBV12-4,ASSPRGPGANVLT
TRBJ1-2,TRBV6-5,ASSYWTGPGNNYGYT
TRBJ2-3,TRBV2,ASRTGRPSDTQY
TRBJ2-1,TRBV11-1,ASSLGPGQEISSSYNEQF
TRBJ2-3,TRBV7-3,ASSLTGQGKADTQY
TRBJ1-1,TRBV6-2/TRBV6-3,ASSYSRETGDTEAF
TRBJ2-5,TRBV12-3/TRBV12-4,ASSSILAGVIKTQY
TRBJ2-7,TRBV24-1,ATSAVNSPNEQY
TRBJ2-3,TRBV30,AWSQGTNTQY
TRBJ2-6,TRBV5-1,AIRTGGSGANVLT
TRBJ2-7,TRBV29-1,SVADRADYEQY
TRBJ1-2,TRBV12-3/TRBV12-4,ASSGQTVAIHGYT
TRBJ2-1,TRBV12-3/TRBV12-4,ASSYGTSGSGEQF
TRBJ1-1,TRBV7-3,ASSLTLDRTGEAF
TRBJ1-5,TRBV6-2/TRBV6-3,ASRIRYQPQH
TRBJ2-5,TRBV20-1,SATPTTMGQETQY
TRBJ2-6,TRBV5-6,ASSAGWSGANVLT
TRBJ1-4,TRBV5-1,ASSPRRGGLELF
TRBJ1-2,TRBV12-3/TRBV12-4,ASSLDSANYGYT
TRBJ1-1,TRBV12-3/TRBV12-4,ASTVGAGPEAF
TRBJ2-3,TRBV7-9,ASRPGWLADTDTQY